Each of the 21 T cell receptor beta chains below was sequenced from the same sample in a study of T cells in narcolepsy. Assay used: immunoSEQ multiplex PCR; TCRdb lists only in-frame clones, some missing. Here the sample spans tens of thousands of clones, 88% being singletons. Sequences were obtained from CD45RA- memory CD4+ T cells from PBMCs. The receptors shown here come from a human donor with narcolepsy.

The chain employs TRBV6-6 and TRBJ2-2, with 8 nucleotides matching TRBD1. CDR3 length: 16 residues. The V segment lost 6 bases and the J segment 4 bases; nucleotides outside the gene matches: 10. Germline V lookup: CDR1 MNHNY, CDR2 SVGAGI (reference sequence). CDR3 protein: CASRGTGTGRTGELFF. DNA of the CDR3: TGTGCCAGCAGGGGAACCGGGACAGGACGCACCGGGGAGCTGTTTTTT.

The chain uses TRBV6-1 and TRBJ2-1, with 8 bases aligning to TRBD1. CDR3 length equals 13 residues. V lost 5 bases and J lost 7; bases outside the gene matches: 4. Germline assignment: CDR1 MNHNS and CDR2 SASEGT. The CDR3 protein is CASSKDRENEQFF. The CDR3, as DNA: TGTGCCAGCAGTAAGGACAGGGAAAATGAGCAGTTCTTC.

The chain joins TRBV4-1 to TRBJ1-6, with no clear D. Germline lookup yields CDR1 MGHRA and CDR2 YSYEKL. Trimming removed 0 bases at V and 0 bases at J, with 12 bases between. The CDR3 sequence is 18 residues long. The CDR3 DNA is TGCGCCAGCAGCCAAGAGAAGGGTGCGAGCTCCTATAATTCACCCCTCCACTTT. Encoded protein: CASSQEKGASSYNSPLHF.

V usage is TRBV6-1 and J usage is TRBJ2-4; D gene uncertain. The CDR3 has 13 amino acids. The V gene lost 7 bases and the J gene lost 4 bases, with 11 bases spanning the gap. Per the germline V gene, CDR1 is MNHNS and CDR2 is SASEGT. Here the CDR3 DNA reads TGTGCCAGCAACCCGGGCGGAAAAAACATTCAGTACTTC. It encodes CASNPGGKNIQYF.

V usage is TRBV12-5 and J usage is TRBJ2-5; D is possibly TRBD1 (5 bases). V lost 0 bases to trimming and J lost 4 bases, with 15 bases between them. The CDR3 is 16 residues long. Germline CDR1 reads LGHNT; CDR2 reads FRNRAP. The CDR3 region is CASGLVQSWGRETQYF. The DNA for the CDR3 is TGTGCTAGTGGTTTGGTTCAATCTTGGGGCCGAGAGACCCAGTACTTC.

This clone was counted a few times. The chain employs TRBV7-2 and TRBJ2-2; D gene unclear. Trimming took 0 bases from V and 7 from J, leaving 6 bases between them. The CDR3 consists of 13 residues. From germline, CDR1 is SGHTA and CDR2 FQGNSA. The CDR3, as DNA: TGTGCCAGCAGCTTAGCGCCCGACGGGGAGCTGTTTTTT. This translates into CASSLAPDGELFF.

V usage is TRBV7-8 and J usage is TRBJ1-5; 7 bases agree with TRBD1. With V trimmed by 5 bases and J by 2 bases, 15 bases remained unmatched. The CDR3 has 18 residues. Germline CDR1 reads SGHVS; CDR2 reads FQNEAQ. The CDR3 DNA reads TGTGCCAGCAGCCATGGACAGGCCGGGAGGGTGGGCAATCAGCCCCAGCATTTT. It yields the protein CASSHGQAGRVGNQPQHF. Filled out from reference TRBV7-8 and TRBJ1-5, the complete variable domain reads GAGVSQSPRYKVAKRGQDVALRCDPISGHVSLFWYQQALGQGPEFLTYFQNEAQLDKSGLPSDRFFAERPEGSVSTLKIQRTQQEDSAVYLCASSHGQAGRVGNQPQHFGDGTRLSIL.

V usage is TRBV25-1 and J usage is TRBJ1-2, with unresolved D. The CDR3 extends over 11 amino acids. Germline assignment: CDR1 MGHDK and CDR2 SYGVNS. Deletions cut 7 bases from V and 2 bases from J, with 5 bases between. The CDR3 coding sequence is TGTGCCAGCATGGTGAACTATGGCTACACCTTC. The encoded protein is CASMVNYGYTF.

V and J are TRBV10-3 and TRBJ1-2; D is undetermined. Per germline, CDR1 ENHRY and CDR2 SYGVKD. The V end was cut by 7 bases, the J end by 3 bases, with 15 bases between. This CDR3 comprises 14 residues. This chain's CDR3 is CAITSDPGYYGYTF. DNA for the CDR3: TGTGCCATCACAAGTGACCCCGGGTACTATGGCTACACCTTC.

DNA for the CDR3: TGTGCCAGTAGGGACAGGAGAGGGCCGATACCGGATACGCAGTATTTT. Its protein is CASRDRRGPIPDTQYF. The V call is TRBV2, the J call TRBJ2-3; 8 positions match TRBD1. This CDR3 is 16 amino acids long. CDR1 and CDR2 (germline): SNHLY, FYNNEI. Losses at the gene ends were 9 bases for V and 6 bases for J; bases not matched to a gene: 17.

In its sample, this clone was seen once. The chain couples TRBV27 to TRBJ2-3, with TRBD2 matching 14 bases. The CDR3 totals 16 residues. The V gene's germline CDR1 is MNHEY and CDR2 SMNVEV (reference sequence). V lost 9 bases, J lost 3 bases, and 8 bases stayed unmatched. CDR3 sequence reads: CASSRWTSGRTDTQYF. CDR3 in DNA: TGTGCCAGTAGTCGATGGACTAGCGGGAGGACAGATACGCAGTATTTT.

The V and J genes are TRBV11-3 and TRBJ2-5; 12 positions agree with TRBD2. The J call may be incorrect, as the DNA end agrees better with TRBJ2-7. This CDR3 comprises 16 residues. Germline CDR1 reads SGHNT; CDR2 reads YENEEA. As DNA, the CDR3 is TGTGCCAGCAGCCTCCACCTAGCGGGAGGGCCTAACGAGCAGTACTTC. It yields the protein CASSLHLAGGPNEQYF.

The V gene is TRBV19, the J gene TRBJ2-2; 9 bases map to TRBD1. Germline V gives CDR1 LNHDA, CDR2 SQIVND (reference sequence). The junction had 9 bases not matched to a gene; V was cut back by 5 bases and J by 5 bases. The CDR3 spans 16 residues. This chain's CDR3 is CASSAGQGSGTGELFF. CDR3 DNA: TGTGCCAGTAGTGCGGGACAGGGAAGCGGGACCGGGGAGCTGTTTTTT.

This chain links TRBV4-3 with TRBJ1-2, with D hard to call. The V end lost 0 bases, the J end lost 4 bases, and 15 bases lay between the germline ends. The CDR3 spans 16 residues. Germline-derived CDR1 and CDR2 are LGHNA and YSLEER. The CDR3 bases are TGCGCCAGCAGCCAAGATTTAGGAGGCGTCGGCTATGGCTACACCTTC. This sequence encodes CASSQDLGGVGYGYTF.

On this clone itself: The same CDR3 also results from other DNA sequences found in this sample. V usage is TRBV6-5 and J usage is TRBJ1-1; no reliable D call. This CDR3 is built from 13 residues. CDR1 and CDR2 (germline): MNHEY, SVGAGI. V lost 0 bases and J lost 2, with 4 bases in between. Written as DNA, the CDR3 is TGTGCCAGCAGTTACTCACGTAACACTGAAGCTTTCTTT. It encodes CASSYSRNTEAFF.

The CDR3 sequence: CASRAGLRSTDTQYF. DNA of the CDR3: TGTGCCAGCAGGGCGGGACTCCGAAGCACAGATACGCAGTATTTT. V and J are TRBV7-6 and TRBJ2-3, with D possibly being TRBD2 (6 bases). The CDR3 has 15 residues. The V end lost 6 bases, the J end lost 0 bases, and 13 bases lay between the germline ends. From germline, CDR1 is SGHVS and CDR2 FNYEAQ.

The chain links TRBV10-2 to TRBJ1-5; TRBD1 matches at 7 bases. The junction had 9 bases not matched to a gene; V was cut back by 6 bases and J by 7 bases. The CDR3 loop spans 14 amino acids. Looked up from germline, CDR1 is WSHSY and CDR2 is SAAADI. For the CDR3, the DNA is TGCGCCAGCAGAAGACAGGGTTATCAGCAGCCCCAGCATTTT. Its protein product is CASRRQGYQQPQHF.

This CDR3 is CASSPPQETQYF. The CDR3 DNA sequence: TGTGCCAGCTCACCACCCCAAGAGACCCAGTACTTC. The V gene is TRBV18, the J gene TRBJ2-5; D is unresolved. Per the germline V gene, CDR1 is KGHSH and CDR2 is LQKENI. Trimming removed 0 bases at V and 1 base at J, with 0 bases between. The CDR3 is 12 amino acids.

The V gene is TRBV5-4, the J gene TRBJ2-7; no clear D gene. CDR1 is SGHNT and CDR2 is YYREEE in the germline V gene (reference sequence). CDR3 length equals 13 residues. Deletions cut 1 base from V and 0 bases from J, with 5 bases between. The CDR3 DNA reads TGTGCCAGCAGCTTGATAGCCTCCTACGAGCAGTACTTC. Amino acid sequence: CASSLIASYEQYF.

As to this clone: Other DNA sequences in the same sample also yield this CDR3. The chain recombines TRBV6-1 with TRBJ2-3; D is unclear. This CDR3 region has 15 residues. Germline V gene data show CDR1 as MNHNS and CDR2 as SASEGT. V dropped 5 bases and J dropped 3 bases, with 15 bases sitting between them. In DNA, the CDR3 is TGTGCCAGCAGTCCTGTAGGCTTTAGTACAGATACGCAGTATTTT. This translates into CASSPVGFSTDTQYF.

The chain uses TRBV11-2 and TRBJ1-1; D uncertain. The CDR3 is 14 amino acids. CDR1 is SGHAT and CDR2 is FQNNGV in the germline V gene. V lost 5 bases, J lost 0 bases, and 10 bases lay in between. CDR3 in DNA: TGTGCCAGCAGCCCCCCCAGGATGAACACTGAAGCTTTCTTT. It translates to CASSPPRMNTEAFF.